The clone carrying this T cell receptor beta chain was observed a few times. The CDR3 totals 15 residues. Germline V lookup: CDR1 SNHLY, CDR2 FYNNEI. V was clipped by 8 bases and J by 9 bases, with 20 bases between them. The record originates from a study of PD-L1 blockade in urothelial cancer. About the research overall: Each patient had 0 to 3 earlier chemotherapy regimens.

This table comes from immunoSEQ multiplex PCR, and its TCRdb copy is limited to in-frame clones, with some not included. The sample records 50,000 or so clones, approximately 86% being singletons. The source material was PBMCs, sampled around atezolizumab (anti-PD-L1) treatment. The J gene is TRBJ1-6, the V gene TRBV2, with D maybe TRBD1 (5 bases). The receptor's source is a man between 60 and 75 years old with urothelial cancer. In DNA, the CDR3 is TGTGCCAGCCAAATCTTCAGGGTTTCTGGTTCACCCCTCCACTTT. The encoded protein is CASQIFRVSGSPLHF.